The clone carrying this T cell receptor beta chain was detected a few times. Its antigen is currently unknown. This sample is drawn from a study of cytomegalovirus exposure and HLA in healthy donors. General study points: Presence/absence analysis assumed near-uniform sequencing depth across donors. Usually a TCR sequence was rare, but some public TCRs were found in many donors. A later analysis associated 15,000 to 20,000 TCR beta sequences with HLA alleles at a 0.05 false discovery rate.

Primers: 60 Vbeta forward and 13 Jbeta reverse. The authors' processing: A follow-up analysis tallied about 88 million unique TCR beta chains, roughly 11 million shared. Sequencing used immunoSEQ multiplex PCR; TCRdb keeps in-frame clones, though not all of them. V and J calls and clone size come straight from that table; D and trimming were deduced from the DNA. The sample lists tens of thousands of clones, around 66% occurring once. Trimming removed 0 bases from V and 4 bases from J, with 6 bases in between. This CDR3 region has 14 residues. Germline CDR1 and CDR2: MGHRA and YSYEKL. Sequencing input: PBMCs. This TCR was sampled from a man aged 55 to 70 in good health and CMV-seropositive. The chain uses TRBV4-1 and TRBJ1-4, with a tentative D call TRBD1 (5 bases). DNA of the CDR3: TGCGCCAGCAGCCAAGAAGACAGTAATGAAAAACTGTTTTTT. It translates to CASSQEDSNEKLFF.